The T cell receptor (beta chain) under discussion was sequenced for a study of early stage breast cancer tumors. Each sample had two DNA replicates, about 0.5 ug blood or roughly 1.4 ug tissue. Clones were sequenced by immunoSEQ multiplex PCR, and TCRdb holds only the in-frame ones, with some missing. The sample carries 32,000 or so clones, roughly two thirds recorded once. The CDR3 is 11 amino acids. Germline loops: CDR1 MGHRA, CDR2 YSYEKL. The V end lost 8 bases, the J end lost 5 bases, and 10 bases lay between the germline ends. Sequences were obtained from blood. The rearrangement joins TRBV4-1 to TRBJ2-7; unclear D gene. The clonotype comes from a person aged 50-59 years with breast cancer. CDR3 amino acids: CASALGDEQYF. The CDR3 DNA follows: TGCGCCAGCGCCCTTGGGGACGAGCAGTACTTC.